Sequencing of this T cell receptor (beta chain) was carried out in a study of CD8+ T cells in alopecia areata. Study outcomes and limitations: Sequencing of scalp tissue also captures the resident alphabeta T cells of normal skin.

This clone was counted between two and nine times. The antigen is undetermined. Germline values: CDR1 SNHLY, CDR2 FYNNEI. CDR3 length equals 15 residues. The ends lost 0 bases at V and 5 bases at J; junction bases unmatched: 5. Treatment given: oral pan-JAK inhibitor, 5-10 mg twice daily. Following extraction, RNA underwent reverse transcription to cDNA, which served as the sequencing template. Repertoires were generated with immunoSEQ multiplex PCR, while TCRdb's copy carries only in-frame clones and drops some. The sample lists 150,000 to 250,000 clones, about 62% occurring once. V and J are TRBV2 and TRBJ2-7, with 9 bases fitting TRBD1. The TCR originated in a human donor with alopecia areata. The specimen was CD4+ T cells sorted from blood, collected at week 24, from a patient treated with tofacitinib. The CDR3 bases are TGTGCCAGCAGTGAAGCTGACAGGGGGAGCCACGAGCAGTACTTC. Translation: CASSEADRGSHEQYF.